This TCR beta chain was recovered during a study of blood T cell repertoires in COVID-19. Study-level information: Some COVID-19 samples were acute and others convalescent; all came from the United States, Italy and Spain. The cDNA or gDNA used as material had been derived from T cells, B-cell-depleted T cells, or PBMCs.

V dropped 5 bases and J dropped 3; count of bases not matched to a gene: 1. Germline assignment: CDR1 LNHNV and CDR2 YYDKDF (reference sequence). There are 14 residues in the CDR3. In terms of age and location, participants ranged from roughly 18 to 90 years and lived in about two dozen US areas. In the study's own analysis: Amplification with reference gene primers provided the estimates of nucleated cell counts. Measured with immunoSEQ multiplex PCR; TCRdb has only the in-frame clones, and not every one. Clone size and V and J calls were adopted from that table, with D and trimming inferred from the DNA. The sample lists 350,000 or so clones, around 90% occurring once.

The chain uses TRBV15 and TRBJ2-3; the match to TRBD2 covers 11 bases. Sequenced: PBMCs or T cells enriched from blood (not recorded which). The receptor was derived from a woman younger than 45 who had recovered from COVID-19. CDR3 nucleotides: TGTGCCACCAGCCGACTAGCGGGGACAGATACGCAGTATTTT. This gives the protein CATSRLAGTDTQYF.